This T cell receptor beta chain came from a study of cytomegalovirus exposure and HLA in healthy donors. Germline V lookup: CDR1 SGHVS, CDR2 FNYEAQ. This CDR3 region has 12 residues. The V gene lost 7 bases and the J gene lost 5 bases, with 12 bases spanning the gap. It was with 60 Vbeta and 13 Jbeta primers that the PCR ran. TCRdb's table, derived via immunoSEQ multiplex PCR, lists solely in-frame clones and lacks some. The repertoire includes about 120,000 clones, over 70% of them detected once, and 1.5% to 2% sits in the top ten. This chain uses TRBV7-6 with TRBJ2-7; tentatively, D is TRBD2 (6 bases). The specimen sequenced was PBMCs. The clonotype comes from a woman between 18 and 30 years old in good health and CMV-seronegative. The CDR3 loop reads CASTSSGHEQYF. The CDR3 DNA is TGTGCCAGCACCTCCAGCGGGCACGAGCAGTACTTC. Combining the CDR3 with reference TRBV7-6 and TRBJ2-7 gives the whole variable domain GAGVSQSPRYKVTKRGQDVALRCDPISGHVSLYWYRQALGQGPEFLTYFNYEAQQDKSGLPNDRFSAERPEGSISTLTIQRTEQRDSAMYRCASTSSGHEQYFGPGTRLTVT.